The 30 T cell receptor beta chains reported below all come from one sample, sequenced in a study of blood T cells in healthy people across ages. Then a second PCR, running roughly 7 to 11 cycles, was carried out with a sample-barcoded 5' primer and a J-beta primer mix. One entry per CDR3 protein, called by TCRdb with MiXCR from the 5' RACE reads. The sample has some 1.5 million distinct CDR3 sequences, about 28% seen once. Sequencing was carried out using blood. The receptors derive from a woman in her thirties in good health.

This clonotype was found a few times. This chain joins TRBV6-6 and TRBJ2-7; 7 bases agree with TRBD1. Germline CDR1 MNHNY, CDR2 SVGAGI (reference sequence). Trimming removed 2 bases from V and 3 bases from J; junction bases left unmatched: 7. The CDR3 spans 15 residues. The CDR3 DNA reads as TGTGCCAGCAGTTACGAGCCGGGACAGTTCTACGAGCAGTACTTC. Its protein is CASSYEPGQFYEQYF.

The CDR3 bases are TGCGCCAGCAGCCCCCGGGAGGGGACCCCCTACGAGCAGTACTTC. It encodes CASSPREGTPYEQYF. V gene TRBV5-1 combines with J gene TRBJ2-7, with 8 bases identical to TRBD2. V lost 4 bases and J lost 2; bases outside the gene matches: 8. The CDR3 runs to 15 residues. Germline V gene data show CDR1 as SGHRS and CDR2 as YFSETQ.

This clonotype has ten or more counts. This chain links TRBV29-1 with TRBJ2-1; maybe TRBD1 (5 bases). V shed 6 bases and J shed 7 bases, with 16 bases lying between them. CDR3 length: 13 amino acids. Germline assignment: CDR1 SQVTM and CDR2 ANQGSEA. In DNA, the CDR3 is TGCAGCGTAACCCCCACAGGTTTGAATGAGCAGTTCTTC. It encodes CSVTPTGLNEQFF.

CDR3 DNA: TGCGCCAGCAGCGTCGGCGCCGGGGACCAGACCCAGTACTTC. Its translation is CASSVGAGDQTQYF. The chain has TRBV4-3 and TRBJ2-5; D may match TRBD1 or TRBD2 (5 bases each). V dropped 5 bases and J dropped 6 bases, with 16 bases sitting between them. The CDR3 is 14 residues long. Per the germline V gene, CDR1 is LGHNA and CDR2 is YSLEER.

This clonotype was recorded only once. This CDR3 reads CSAGKRDIQYF. DNA for the CDR3: TGCAGTGCTGGGAAACGGGACATTCAGTACTTC. This rearrangement joins TRBV20-1 to TRBJ2-4, with D hard to call. Germline V gives CDR1 DFQATT, CDR2 SNEGSKA (reference sequence). The V end was cut by 5 bases, the J end by 8 bases, with 10 bases between. The CDR3 totals 11 residues.

This chain uses TRBV7-3 with TRBJ2-1; 11 nucleotides align to TRBD2. J gave up 8 bases and V 2 bases, and 8 bases lay outside the gene matches. This CDR3 contains 16 residues. Germline lookup yields CDR1 SGHTA and CDR2 FQGTGA. In nucleotides, the CDR3 is TGTGCCAGCAGCTTAGTAGCGGGGGGGCCTGGGGATGAGCAGTTCTTC. This translates into CASSLVAGGPGDEQFF.

In this sample, this clonotype turned up many times. A read error may account for a junction end that differs from germline. CDR3 in amino acids: CAWTSGVSSYEQYF. Written as DNA, the CDR3 is TGTGCTTGGACGTCAGGGGTCAGCTCCTACGAGCAGTACTTC. The chain links TRBV30 to TRBJ2-7; possible D gene TRBD1, 6 bases. The germline V gene has CDR1 GTSNPN and CDR2 SVGIG (reference sequence). This CDR3 is built from 14 residues.

The V gene is TRBV25-1, the J gene TRBJ1-6; the D is unclear. V was shortened by 7 bases and J by 7 bases, with 8 bases between the two germline ends. Germline-derived CDR1 and CDR2 are MGHDK and SYGVNS. The CDR3 runs 12 residues. The CDR3 is CASTGGNSPLHF. In nucleotides, the CDR3 is TGTGCCAGCACGGGAGGAAATTCACCCCTCCACTTT.

The chain carries TRBV6-1 and TRBJ1-5; no clear D gene. V lost 3 bases, J lost 7 bases, and 16 bases lay in between. CDR3 length: 15 amino acids. Per germline, CDR1 MNHNS and CDR2 SASEGT. CDR3 region: CASSDPGRGRQPQHF. The DNA for the CDR3 is TGTGCCAGCAGTGACCCCGGTCGGGGTAGACAGCCCCAGCATTTT.

This chain joins TRBV5-5 and TRBJ1-2; 9 bases map to TRBD1. The J segment lost 4 bases and the V segment lost 0 bases, leaving 10 bases of the junction unmatched. Germline V gives CDR1 SGHKS, CDR2 YYEKEE (reference sequence). This CDR3 contains 17 residues. CDR3 coding DNA: TGTGCCAGCAGCTTGGCCTCCCGACAGGGGGGAAGCTATGGCTACACCTTC. Its translation: CASSLASRQGGSYGYTF. The whole variable domain, filled in from reference TRBV5-5 and TRBJ1-2, reads DAGVTQSPTHLIKTRGQQVTLRCSPISGHKSVSWYQQVLGQGPQFIFQYYEKEERGRGNFPDRFSARQFPNYSSELNVNALLLGDSALYLCASSLASRQGGSYGYTFGSGTRLTVV.

The chain recombines TRBV7-9 with TRBJ2-7; 9 bases are shared with TRBD1. The CDR3 has 14 amino acids. J lost 7 bases, V lost 5 bases, and 9 bases had no gene match. Germline V gives CDR1 SEHNR, CDR2 FQNEAQ (reference sequence). CDR3 nucleotides: TGTGCCAGCAGCACAGACAGGGGGGTTGGTGAGCAGTACTTC. It translates to CASSTDRGVGEQYF.

This clonotype was seen more than once but under ten times. The J gene is TRBJ2-4, the V gene TRBV20-1; 11 bases align to TRBD2. Germline lookup yields CDR1 DFQATT and CDR2 SNEGSKA (reference sequence). The V gene end was trimmed by 5 bases and the J gene end by 0 bases; junction bases not matched to a gene: 6. The CDR3 totals 16 residues. This CDR3 reads CSAPSGGNVAKNIQYF. Here the CDR3 DNA reads TGCAGTGCTCCTAGCGGGGGGAACGTAGCCAAAAACATTCAGTACTTC.

The table lists this clonotype with a few counts. The chain is built from TRBV6-5 and TRBJ1-2; D gene ambiguous. Deletions cut 7 bases from V and 8 bases from J, with 17 bases between. CDR3 size: 13 residues. Germline CDR1 MNHEY, CDR2 SVGAGI. The CDR3 DNA is TGTGCCAGCAAACGTCAAGGGTTTGACGGCTACACCTTC. Its protein product is CASKRQGFDGYTF.

This clonotype was picked up many times. The chain recombines TRBV20-1 with TRBJ2-7; 7 nucleotides line up with TRBD1. Germline values: CDR1 DFQATT, CDR2 SNEGSKA (reference sequence). The ends lost 5 bases at V and 3 bases at J; junction bases unmatched: 4. The CDR3 loop spans 12 amino acids. The CDR3: CSASGQIYEQYF. CDR3 DNA sequence: TGCAGTGCTTCGGGACAGATCTACGAGCAGTACTTC.

This clonotype has more than one count but fewer than ten. The CDR3 DNA is TGTGCCAGCAGCCGCCAGGGACTTCGTGTCTACAATGAGCAGTTCTTC. This codes for CASSRQGLRVYNEQFF. The chain employs TRBV7-9 and TRBJ2-1; D possibly corresponds to TRBD2 (6 bases). Germline V gives CDR1 SEHNR, CDR2 FQNEAQ (reference sequence). The CDR3 has 16 residues. Trimming removed 5 bases at V and 3 bases at J, with 17 bases between.

V and J are TRBV12-3 or TRBV12-4 and TRBJ2-7, with unresolved D. CDR3 size: 15 residues. The germline V and J ends were trimmed by 4 bases and 0 bases, with 13 bases remaining between them. The CDR3 nucleotides are TGTGCCAGCAGTTACTGCACGGTTGACTCCTACGAGCAGTACTTC. Translation: CASSYCTVDSYEQYF.

V usage is TRBV20-1 and J usage is TRBJ1-6; D uncertain. Deletions cut 1 base from V and 9 bases from J, with 10 bases between. The CDR3 totals 13 residues. The germline V gene encodes CDR1 DFQATT and CDR2 SNEGSKA (reference sequence). CDR3 nucleotide sequence: TGCAGTGCTAGAGGCCTCAGTTCTTCACCCCTCCACTTT. Translation: CSARGLSSSPLHF.

This clonotype appeared a few times. The V call is TRBV28, the J call TRBJ1-5; TRBD1 might be the D (6 bases). The germline V and J ends were trimmed by 5 bases and 4 bases, with 12 bases remaining between them. The CDR3 covers 14 residues. The V gene's germline CDR1 is MDHEN and CDR2 SYDVKM. CDR3 sequence: CASSTGPVNQPQHF. As DNA, the CDR3 is TGTGCCAGCAGTACAGGGCCAGTTAATCAGCCCCAGCATTTT. Full variable domain (missing parts from reference TRBV28 and TRBJ1-5): DVKVTQSSRYLVKRTGEKVFLECVQDMDHENMFWYRQDPGLGLRLIYFSYDVKMKEKGDIPEGYSVSREKKERFSLILESASTNQTSMYLCASSTGPVNQPQHFGDGTRLSIL.

This clonotype has a count of ten or more. The rearrangement uses TRBV15 and TRBJ2-7; D not certain. V was shortened by 1 base and J by 7 bases, with 8 bases between the two germline ends. Per germline, CDR1 LNHNV and CDR2 YYDKDF (reference sequence). CDR3 length: 12 amino acids. CDR3 DNA: TGTGCCACCAGCAGAGGTCGAAGGGAGCAGTACTTC. The encoded protein is CATSRGRREQYF.

This clonotype was detected ten times or more. The chain employs TRBV6-5 and TRBJ2-7; 10 nucleotides agree with TRBD2. The CDR3 spans 14 residues. V gave up 6 bases and J gave up 0 bases; unmatched junction bases: 2. Germline CDR1 is MNHEY and CDR2 is SVGAGI. CDR3 sequence reads: CASSGTSASYEQYF. CDR3 DNA: TGTGCCAGCAGCGGGACTAGCGCCTCCTACGAGCAGTACTTC.

This clonotype was found many times. The chain joins TRBV14 to TRBJ2-5; D remains unclear. In germline, CDR1 is SGHDN, CDR2 FVKESK. The V end lost 2 bases, the J end lost 1 base, and 5 bases lay between the germline ends. This CDR3 is 13 amino acids long. CDR3 loop: CASSQQLQETQYF. The CDR3 nucleotides read TGTGCCAGCAGCCAACAGCTCCAAGAGACCCAGTACTTC.

This clonotype was counted between two and nine times. J is TRBJ2-2 and V is TRBV20-1, with D unresolved. This CDR3 spans 13 amino acids. Trimming left V 5 bases short and J 3 bases short, with 10 bases between. The germline V gene encodes CDR1 DFQATT and CDR2 SNEGSKA (reference sequence). This chain's CDR3 is CSAGGRYTGELFF. The CDR3 region has the DNA TGCAGTGCTGGCGGACGGTACACCGGGGAGCTGTTTTTT.

This chain uses TRBV5-1 with TRBJ1-1, with a tentative D call TRBD1 (5 bases). This CDR3 comprises 19 residues. Trimming took off 4 bases at V and 0 bases at J, with 25 bases between the two ends. Germline loops: CDR1 SGHRS, CDR2 YFSETQ. In nucleotides, the CDR3 is TGCGCCAGCAGCGCAATCCCCGACAGACTGGAATGGGTGAACACTGAAGCTTTCTTT. This codes for CASSAIPDRLEWVNTEAFF.

In this sample, this clonotype turned up a few times. The gene calls are TRBV20-1 and TRBJ2-5; 13 bases are a match to TRBD2. CDR1 and CDR2 from the germline V gene are DFQATT and SNEGSKA (reference sequence). The CDR3 consists of 16 residues. J gave up 5 bases and V 8 bases, and 14 bases lay outside the gene matches. The CDR3 here is CSFFAGTSGTGETQYF. The CDR3 bases are TGCAGTTTCTTTGCCGGGACTAGCGGGACGGGGGAGACCCAGTACTTC.

This chain connects TRBV6-5 to TRBJ2-7; D possibly corresponds to TRBD1 (5 bases). Germline CDR1 reads MNHEY; CDR2 reads SVGAGI. This CDR3 comprises 14 residues. V was trimmed by 6 bases and J by 7 bases, leaving 19 bases between them. The CDR3 here is CASRDSSPYNEQYF. CDR3 sequence (DNA): TGTGCCAGCAGAGACAGTTCACCTTACAATGAGCAGTACTTC.

The chain combines TRBV20-1 with TRBJ2-7; TRBD2 is a possible D gene (6 bases). The germline V gene encodes CDR1 DFQATT and CDR2 SNEGSKA (reference sequence). Trimming left V 6 bases short and J 3 bases short, with 15 bases between. The CDR3 extends over 13 amino acids. For the CDR3, the DNA is TGCAGTGCCCCCCGCGGGGTGGGCTACGAGCAGTACTTC. Translation gives CSAPRGVGYEQYF.

This clonotype was detected ten times or more. V gene TRBV18 combines with J gene TRBJ1-4; D is possibly TRBD1 (6 bases). The ends were cut back, 6 bases at V and 4 bases at J, with 12 bases in the middle. The CDR3 runs 14 residues. The germline gives CDR1 KGHSH, CDR2 LQKENI. CDR3 DNA sequence: TGTGCCAGCTCTCGGGGGCAGCTTAATGAAAAACTGTTTTTT. Its translation is CASSRGQLNEKLFF.

The chain joins TRBV29-1 to TRBJ1-1, with 9 positions matching TRBD1. CDR3 length: 14 residues. The V gene's germline CDR1 is SQVTM and CDR2 ANQGSEA. Trimming at V came to 1 base and at J to 8 bases, leaving 8 bases not matched to a gene. The CDR3 here is CSVEGRQGEFEAFF. The DNA for the CDR3 is TGCAGCGTTGAAGGTCGACAGGGGGAATTCGAAGCTTTCTTT.

This chain uses TRBV28 with TRBJ2-7; D not resolved. V was pared by 6 bases and J by 6 bases, with 15 bases between. The CDR3 runs to 13 residues. Looked up from germline, CDR1 is MDHEN and CDR2 is SYDVKM. This chain's CDR3 is CASSTPLFPEQYF. CDR3 coding DNA: TGTGCCAGCAGCACGCCCCTCTTTCCCGAGCAGTACTTC.

This clonotype was detected a few times. V usage is TRBV5-1 and J usage is TRBJ1-1; D call uncertain. The CDR3 length is 15 residues. In germline, CDR1 is SGHRS, CDR2 YFSETQ. Trimming took off 0 bases at V and 5 bases at J, with 14 bases between the two ends. The CDR3 region is CASSLAGPVGTEAFF. CDR3 DNA: TGCGCCAGCAGCTTGGCCGGGCCCGTGGGGACTGAAGCTTTCTTT.